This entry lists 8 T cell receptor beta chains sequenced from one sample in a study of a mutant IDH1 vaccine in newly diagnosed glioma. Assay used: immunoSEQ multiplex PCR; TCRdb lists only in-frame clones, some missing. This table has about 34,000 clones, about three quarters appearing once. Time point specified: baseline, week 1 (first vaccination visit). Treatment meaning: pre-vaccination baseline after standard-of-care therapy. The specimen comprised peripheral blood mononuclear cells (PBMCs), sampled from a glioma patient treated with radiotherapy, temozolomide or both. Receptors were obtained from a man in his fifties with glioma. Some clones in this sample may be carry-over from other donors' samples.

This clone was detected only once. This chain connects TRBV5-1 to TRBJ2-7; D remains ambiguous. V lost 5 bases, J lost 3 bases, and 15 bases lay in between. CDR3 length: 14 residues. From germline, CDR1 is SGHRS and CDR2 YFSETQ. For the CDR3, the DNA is TGCGCCAGCAGTCCGGTCTTGGGAAGCTACGAGCAGTACTTC. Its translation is CASSPVLGSYEQYF.

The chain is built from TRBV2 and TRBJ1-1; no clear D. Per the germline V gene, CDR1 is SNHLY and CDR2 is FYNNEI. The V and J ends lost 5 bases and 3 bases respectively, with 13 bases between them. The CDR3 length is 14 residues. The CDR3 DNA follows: TGTGCCAGCAGTTCTCTCCGGGGAGACACTGAAGCTTTCTTT. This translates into CASSSLRGDTEAFF. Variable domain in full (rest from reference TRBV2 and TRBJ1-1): EPEVTQTPSHQVTQMGQEVILRCVPISNHLYFYWYRQILGQKVEFLVSFYNNEISEKSEIFDDQFSVERPDGSNFTLKIRSTKLEDSAMYFCASSSLRGDTEAFFGQGTRLTVV.

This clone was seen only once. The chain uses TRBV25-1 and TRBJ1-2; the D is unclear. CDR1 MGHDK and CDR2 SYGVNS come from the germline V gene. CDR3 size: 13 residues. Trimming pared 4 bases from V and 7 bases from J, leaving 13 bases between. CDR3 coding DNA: TGTGCCAGCAGTGCCGGGTTCGGGGTTGGCTACACCTTC. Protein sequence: CASSAGFGVGYTF.

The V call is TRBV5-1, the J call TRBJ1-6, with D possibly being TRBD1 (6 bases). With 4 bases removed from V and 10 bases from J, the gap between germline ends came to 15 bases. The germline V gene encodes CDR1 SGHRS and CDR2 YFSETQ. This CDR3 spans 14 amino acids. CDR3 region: CASSPGQSRSPLHF. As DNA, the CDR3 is TGCGCCAGCAGCCCGGGACAATCTAGGTCACCCCTCCACTTT. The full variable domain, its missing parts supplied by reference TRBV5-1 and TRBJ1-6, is KAGVTQTPRYLIKTRGQQVTLSCSPISGHRSVSWYQQTPGQGLQFLFEYFSETQRNKGNFPGRFSGRQFSNSRSEMNVSTLELGDSALYLCASSPGQSRSPLHFGNGTRLTVT.

The CDR3 sequence: CASSLSTGGYTF. The CDR3 DNA is TGTGCCAGCTCACTGAGTACGGGGGGCTACACCTTC. The genes are TRBV18 and TRBJ1-2, with D unclear. Germline V lookup: CDR1 KGHSH, CDR2 LQKENI. Trimming removed 4 bases at V and 8 bases at J, with 11 bases between. CDR3 length: 12 residues.

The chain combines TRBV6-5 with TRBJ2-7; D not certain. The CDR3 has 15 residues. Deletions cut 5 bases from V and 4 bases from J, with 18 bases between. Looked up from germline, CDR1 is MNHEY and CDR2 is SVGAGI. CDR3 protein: CASSPRVPPIYEQYF. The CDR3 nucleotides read TGTGCCAGCAGTCCCCGCGTTCCCCCGATTTACGAGCAGTACTTC.

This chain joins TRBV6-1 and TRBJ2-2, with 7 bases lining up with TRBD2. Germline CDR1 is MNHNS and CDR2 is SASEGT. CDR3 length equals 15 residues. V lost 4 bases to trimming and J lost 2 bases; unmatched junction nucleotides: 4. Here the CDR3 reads CASSVAGVNTGELFF. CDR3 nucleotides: TGTGCCAGCAGTGTTGCGGGGGTAAACACCGGGGAGCTGTTTTTT.

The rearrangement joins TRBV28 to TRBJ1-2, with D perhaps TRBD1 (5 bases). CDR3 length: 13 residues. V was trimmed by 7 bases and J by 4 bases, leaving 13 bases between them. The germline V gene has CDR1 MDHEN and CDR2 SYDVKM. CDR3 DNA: TGTGCCAGCACTCCGGGGGGGGTCTATGGCTACACCTTC. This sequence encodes CASTPGGVYGYTF.